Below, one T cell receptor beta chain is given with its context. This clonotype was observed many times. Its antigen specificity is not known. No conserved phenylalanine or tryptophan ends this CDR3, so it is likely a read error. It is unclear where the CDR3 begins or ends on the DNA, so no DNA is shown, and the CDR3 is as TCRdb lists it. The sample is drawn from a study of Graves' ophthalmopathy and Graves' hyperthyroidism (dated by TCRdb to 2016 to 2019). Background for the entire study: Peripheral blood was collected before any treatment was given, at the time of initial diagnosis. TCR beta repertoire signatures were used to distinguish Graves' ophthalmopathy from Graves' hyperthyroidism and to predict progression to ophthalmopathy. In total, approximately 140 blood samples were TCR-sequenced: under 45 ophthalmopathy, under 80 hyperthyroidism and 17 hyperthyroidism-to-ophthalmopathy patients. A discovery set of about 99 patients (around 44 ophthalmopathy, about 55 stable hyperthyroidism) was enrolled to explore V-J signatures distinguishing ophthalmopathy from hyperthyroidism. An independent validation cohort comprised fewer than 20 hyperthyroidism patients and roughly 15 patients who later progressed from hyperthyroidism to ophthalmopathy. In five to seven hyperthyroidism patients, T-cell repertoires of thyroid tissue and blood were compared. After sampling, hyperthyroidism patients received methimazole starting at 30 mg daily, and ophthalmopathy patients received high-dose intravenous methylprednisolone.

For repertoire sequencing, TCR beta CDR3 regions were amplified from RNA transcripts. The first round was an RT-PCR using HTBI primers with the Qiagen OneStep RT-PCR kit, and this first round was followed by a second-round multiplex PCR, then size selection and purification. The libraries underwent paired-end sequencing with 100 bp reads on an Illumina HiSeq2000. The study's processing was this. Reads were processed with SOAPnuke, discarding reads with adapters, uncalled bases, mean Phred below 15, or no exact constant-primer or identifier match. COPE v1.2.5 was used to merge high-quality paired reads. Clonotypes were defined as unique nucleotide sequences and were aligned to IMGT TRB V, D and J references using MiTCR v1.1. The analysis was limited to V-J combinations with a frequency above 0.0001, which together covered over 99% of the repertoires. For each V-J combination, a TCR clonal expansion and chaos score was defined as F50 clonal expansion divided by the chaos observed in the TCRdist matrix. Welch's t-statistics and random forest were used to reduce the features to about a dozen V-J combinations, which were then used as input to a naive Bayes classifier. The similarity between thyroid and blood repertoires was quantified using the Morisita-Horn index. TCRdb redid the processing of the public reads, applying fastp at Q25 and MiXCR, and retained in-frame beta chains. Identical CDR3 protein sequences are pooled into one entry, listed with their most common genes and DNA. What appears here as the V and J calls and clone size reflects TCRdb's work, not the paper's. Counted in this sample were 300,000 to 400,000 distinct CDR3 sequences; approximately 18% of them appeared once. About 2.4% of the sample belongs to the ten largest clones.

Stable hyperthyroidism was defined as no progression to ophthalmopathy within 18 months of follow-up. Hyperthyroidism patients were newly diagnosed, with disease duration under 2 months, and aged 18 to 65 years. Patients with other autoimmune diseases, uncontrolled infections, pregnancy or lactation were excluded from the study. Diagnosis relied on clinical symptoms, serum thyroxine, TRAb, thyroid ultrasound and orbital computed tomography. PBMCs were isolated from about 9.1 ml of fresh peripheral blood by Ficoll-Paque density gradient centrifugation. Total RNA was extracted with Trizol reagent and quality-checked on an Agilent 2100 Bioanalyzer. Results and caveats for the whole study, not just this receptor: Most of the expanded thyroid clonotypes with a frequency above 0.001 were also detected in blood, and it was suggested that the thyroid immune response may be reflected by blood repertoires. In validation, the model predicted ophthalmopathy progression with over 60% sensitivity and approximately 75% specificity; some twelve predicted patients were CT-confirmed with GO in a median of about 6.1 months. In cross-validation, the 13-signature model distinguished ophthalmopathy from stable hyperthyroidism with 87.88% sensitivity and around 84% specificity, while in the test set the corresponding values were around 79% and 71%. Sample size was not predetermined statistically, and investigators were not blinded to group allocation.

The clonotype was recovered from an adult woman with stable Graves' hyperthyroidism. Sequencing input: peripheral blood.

The CDR3 protein sequence reads: CATSRDRVGTGGAALV. Recombination linked TRBV15 to TRBJ1-1; the DNA was not compared with TRBD1, the D call given in the table. CDR1 and CDR2 are drawn from the germline V gene (reference sequence): LNHNV, YYDKDF. The CDR3 is 16 residues long, counting both termini.